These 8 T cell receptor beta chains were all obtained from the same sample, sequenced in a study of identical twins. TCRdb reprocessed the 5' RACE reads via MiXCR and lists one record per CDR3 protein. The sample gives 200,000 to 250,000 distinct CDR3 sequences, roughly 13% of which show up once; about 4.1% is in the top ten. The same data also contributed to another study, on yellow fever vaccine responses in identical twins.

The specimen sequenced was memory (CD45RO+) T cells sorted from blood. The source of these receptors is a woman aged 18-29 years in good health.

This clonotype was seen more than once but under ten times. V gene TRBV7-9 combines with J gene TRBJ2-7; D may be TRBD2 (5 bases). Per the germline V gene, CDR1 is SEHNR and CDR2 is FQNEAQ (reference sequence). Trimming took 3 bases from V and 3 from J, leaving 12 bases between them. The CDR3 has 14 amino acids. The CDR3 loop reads CASSLGSGFYEQYF. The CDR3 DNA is TGTGCCAGCAGCTTGGGGTCGGGATTCTACGAGCAGTACTTC.

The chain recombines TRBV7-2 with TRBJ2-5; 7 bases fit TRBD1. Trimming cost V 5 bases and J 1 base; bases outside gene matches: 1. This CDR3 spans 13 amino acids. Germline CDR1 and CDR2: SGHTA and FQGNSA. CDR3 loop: CASSGQAQETQYF. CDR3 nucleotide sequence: TGTGCCAGCAGCGGACAGGCCCAAGAGACCCAGTACTTC. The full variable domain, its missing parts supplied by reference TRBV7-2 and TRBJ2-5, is GAGVSQSPSNKVTEKGKDVELRCDPISGHTALYWYRQSLGQGLEFLIYFQGNSAPDKSGLPSDRFSAERTGGSVSTLTIQRTQQEDSAVYLCASSGQAQETQYFGPGTRLLVL.

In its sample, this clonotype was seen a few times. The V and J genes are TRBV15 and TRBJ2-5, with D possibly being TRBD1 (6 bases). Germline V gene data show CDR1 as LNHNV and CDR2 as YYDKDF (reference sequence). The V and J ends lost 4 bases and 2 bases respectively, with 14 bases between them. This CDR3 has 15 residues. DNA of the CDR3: TGTGCCACCAGCAATACGAGTGGACAGCAAGAGACCCAGTACTTC. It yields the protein CATSNTSGQQETQYF.

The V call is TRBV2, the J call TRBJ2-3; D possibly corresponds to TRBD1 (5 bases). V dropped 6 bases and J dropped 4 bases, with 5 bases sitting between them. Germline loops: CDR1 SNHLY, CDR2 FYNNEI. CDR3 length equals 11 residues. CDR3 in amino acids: CASRGADTQYF. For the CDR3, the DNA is TGTGCCAGCAGAGGGGCAGATACGCAGTATTTT. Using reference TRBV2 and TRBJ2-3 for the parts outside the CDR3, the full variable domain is EPEVTQTPSHQVTQMGQEVILRCVPISNHLYFYWYRQILGQKVEFLVSFYNNEISEKSEIFDDQFSVERPDGSNFTLKIRSTKLEDSAMYFCASRGADTQYFGPGTRLTVL.

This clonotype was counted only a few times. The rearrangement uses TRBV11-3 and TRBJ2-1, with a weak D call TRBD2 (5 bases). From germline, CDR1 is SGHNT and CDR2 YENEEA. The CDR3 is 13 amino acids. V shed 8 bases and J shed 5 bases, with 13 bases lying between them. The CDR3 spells CASSRGRNNEQFF. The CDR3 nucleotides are TGTGCCAGCTCTCGCGGGCGAAACAATGAGCAGTTCTTC.

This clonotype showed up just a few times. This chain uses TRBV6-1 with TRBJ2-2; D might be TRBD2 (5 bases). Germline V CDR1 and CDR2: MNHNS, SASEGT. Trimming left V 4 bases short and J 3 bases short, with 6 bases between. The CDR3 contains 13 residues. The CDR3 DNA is TGTGCCAGCAGTGGGGGAGACACCGGGGAGCTGTTTTTT. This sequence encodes CASSGGDTGELFF.

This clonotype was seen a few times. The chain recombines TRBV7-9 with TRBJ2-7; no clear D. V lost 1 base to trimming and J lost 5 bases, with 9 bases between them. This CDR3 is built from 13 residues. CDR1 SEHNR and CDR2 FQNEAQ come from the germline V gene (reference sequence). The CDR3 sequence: CASSLGPPDEQYF. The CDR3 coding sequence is TGTGCCAGCAGCTTAGGACCCCCGGACGAGCAGTACTTC.

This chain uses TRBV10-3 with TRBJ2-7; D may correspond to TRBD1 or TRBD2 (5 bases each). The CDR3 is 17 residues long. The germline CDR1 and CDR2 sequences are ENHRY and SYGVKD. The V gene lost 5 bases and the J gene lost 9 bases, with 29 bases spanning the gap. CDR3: CAISPLQGPLPGAMQYF. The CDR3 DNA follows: TGTGCCATCAGTCCCCTACAAGGCCCCCTCCCCGGGGCGATGCAGTACTTC.